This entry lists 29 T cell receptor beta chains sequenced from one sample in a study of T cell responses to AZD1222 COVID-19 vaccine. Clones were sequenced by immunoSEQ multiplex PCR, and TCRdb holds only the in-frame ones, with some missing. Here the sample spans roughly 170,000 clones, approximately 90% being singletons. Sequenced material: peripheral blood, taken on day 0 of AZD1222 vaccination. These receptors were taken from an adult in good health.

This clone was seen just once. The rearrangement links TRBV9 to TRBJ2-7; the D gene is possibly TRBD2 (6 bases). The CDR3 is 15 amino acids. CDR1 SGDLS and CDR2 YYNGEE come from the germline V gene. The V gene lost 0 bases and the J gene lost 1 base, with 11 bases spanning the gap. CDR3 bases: TGTGCCAGCAGCGTAGGTGGGACTCCTTCCTACGAGCAGTACTTC. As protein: CASSVGGTPSYEQYF.

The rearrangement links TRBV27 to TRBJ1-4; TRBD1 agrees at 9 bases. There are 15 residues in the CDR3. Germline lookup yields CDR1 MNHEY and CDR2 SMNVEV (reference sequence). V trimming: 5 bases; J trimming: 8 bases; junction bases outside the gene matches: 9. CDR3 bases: TGTGCCAGCAGTCCGAACCGGGACAGGGAAGAAAAACTGTTTTTT. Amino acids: CASSPNRDREEKLFF.

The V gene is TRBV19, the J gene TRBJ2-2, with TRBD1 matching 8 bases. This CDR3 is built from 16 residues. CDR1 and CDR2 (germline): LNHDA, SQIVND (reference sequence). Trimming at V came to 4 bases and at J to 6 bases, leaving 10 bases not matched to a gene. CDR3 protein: CASSTVRDRKAGELFF. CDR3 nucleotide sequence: TGTGCCAGTAGTACGGTTCGGGACAGGAAAGCCGGGGAGCTGTTTTTT.

DNA for the CDR3: TGTGCCAGCAGAATCAATCAGCCCCAGCATTTT. This codes for CASRINQPQHF. J is TRBJ1-5 and V is TRBV6-5; unclear D gene. The germline CDR1 and CDR2 sequences are MNHEY and SVGAGI. This CDR3 is 11 amino acids long. V was clipped by 6 bases and J by 3 bases, with 3 bases between them.

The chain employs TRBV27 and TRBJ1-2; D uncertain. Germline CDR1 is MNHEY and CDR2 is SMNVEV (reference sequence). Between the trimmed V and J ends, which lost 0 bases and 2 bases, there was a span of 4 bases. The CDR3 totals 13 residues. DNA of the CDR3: TGTGCCAGCAGTTTATCGCCCAACTATGGCTACACCTTC. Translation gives CASSLSPNYGYTF.

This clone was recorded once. CDR3 nucleotide sequence: TGTGCCAGCAGCTTTGCGGGGGCAAATTTCTACGAGCAGTACTTC. This gives the protein CASSFAGANFYEQYF. The rearrangement links TRBV7-8 to TRBJ2-7; D is perhaps TRBD2 (7 bases). Germline-derived CDR1 and CDR2 are SGHVS and FQNEAQ. The CDR3 length is 15 residues. Trimming took 3 bases from V and 3 from J, leaving 15 bases between them.

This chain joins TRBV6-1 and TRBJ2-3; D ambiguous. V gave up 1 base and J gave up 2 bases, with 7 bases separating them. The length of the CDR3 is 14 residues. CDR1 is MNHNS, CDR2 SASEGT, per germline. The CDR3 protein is CASSEVRNTDTQYF. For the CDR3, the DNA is TGTGCCAGCAGTGAAGTAAGAAACACAGATACGCAGTATTTT.

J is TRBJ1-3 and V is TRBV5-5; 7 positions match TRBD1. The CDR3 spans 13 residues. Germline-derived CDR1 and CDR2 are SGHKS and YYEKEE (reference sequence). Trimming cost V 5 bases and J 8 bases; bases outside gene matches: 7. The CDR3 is CASSTQGRDTIYF. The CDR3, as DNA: TGTGCCAGCAGTACACAGGGGAGGGACACCATATATTTT.

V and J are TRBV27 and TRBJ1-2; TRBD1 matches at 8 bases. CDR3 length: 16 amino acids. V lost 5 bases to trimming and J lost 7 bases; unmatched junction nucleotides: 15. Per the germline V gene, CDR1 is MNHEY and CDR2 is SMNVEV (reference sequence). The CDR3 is CASSHRSGGGVFGYTF. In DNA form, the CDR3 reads TGTGCCAGCAGTCATCGGTCAGGGGGCGGTGTGTTTGGCTACACCTTC.

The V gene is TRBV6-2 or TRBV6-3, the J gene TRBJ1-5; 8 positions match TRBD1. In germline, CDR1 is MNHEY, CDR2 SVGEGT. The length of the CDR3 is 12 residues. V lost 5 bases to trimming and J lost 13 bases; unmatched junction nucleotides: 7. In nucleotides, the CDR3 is TGTGCCAGCAGTACCCTGGGGACAGGACAGCATTTT. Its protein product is CASSTLGTGQHF.

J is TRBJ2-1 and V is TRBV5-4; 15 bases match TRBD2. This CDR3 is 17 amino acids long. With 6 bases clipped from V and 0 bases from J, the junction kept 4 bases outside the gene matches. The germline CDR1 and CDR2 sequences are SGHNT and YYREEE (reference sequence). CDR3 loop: CASKGLAGGTSYNEQFF. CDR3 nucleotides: TGTGCCAGCAAGGGACTAGCGGGGGGTACCTCCTACAATGAGCAGTTCTTC.

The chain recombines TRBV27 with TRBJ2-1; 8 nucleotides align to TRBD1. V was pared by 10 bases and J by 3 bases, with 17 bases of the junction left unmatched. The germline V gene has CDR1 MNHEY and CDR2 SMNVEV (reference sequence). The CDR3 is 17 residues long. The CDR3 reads CATNYGGAGTGYNEQFF. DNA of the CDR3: TGTGCCACCAACTACGGGGGCGCCGGGACAGGCTACAATGAGCAGTTCTTC.

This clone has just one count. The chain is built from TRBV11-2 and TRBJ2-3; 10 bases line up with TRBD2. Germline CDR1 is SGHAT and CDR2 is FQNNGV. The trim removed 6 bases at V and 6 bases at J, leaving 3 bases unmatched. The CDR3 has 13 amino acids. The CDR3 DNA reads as TGTGCCAGCAGGGATAGCGGGGGGGATACGCAGTATTTT. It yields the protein CASRDSGGDTQYF. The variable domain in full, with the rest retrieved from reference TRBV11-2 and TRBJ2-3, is EAGVAQSPRYKIIEKRQSVAFWCNPISGHATLYWYQQILGQGPKLLIQFQNNGVVDDSQLPKDRFSAERLKGVDSTLKIQPAKLEDSAVYLCASRDSGGDTQYFGPGTRLTVL.

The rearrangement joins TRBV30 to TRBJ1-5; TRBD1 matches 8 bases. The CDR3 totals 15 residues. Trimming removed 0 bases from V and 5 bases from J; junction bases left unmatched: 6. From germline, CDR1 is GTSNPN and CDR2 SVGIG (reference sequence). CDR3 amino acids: CAWSVRQGLDQPQHF. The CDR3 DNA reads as TGTGCCTGGAGTGTACGACAGGGGCTGGATCAGCCCCAGCATTTT. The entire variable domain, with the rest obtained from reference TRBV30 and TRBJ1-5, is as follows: SQTIHQWPATLVQPVGSPLSLECTVEGTSNPNLYWYRQAAGRGLQLLFYSVGIGQISSEVPQNLSASRPQDRQFILSSKKLLLSDSGFYLCAWSVRQGLDQPQHFGDGTRLSIL.

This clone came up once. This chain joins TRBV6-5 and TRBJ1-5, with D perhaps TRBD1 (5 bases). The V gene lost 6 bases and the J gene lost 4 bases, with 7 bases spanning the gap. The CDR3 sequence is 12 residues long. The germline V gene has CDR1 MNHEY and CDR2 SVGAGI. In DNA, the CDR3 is TGTGCCAGCAGAGGGGTTAATCAGCCCCAGCATTTT. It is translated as CASRGVNQPQHF.

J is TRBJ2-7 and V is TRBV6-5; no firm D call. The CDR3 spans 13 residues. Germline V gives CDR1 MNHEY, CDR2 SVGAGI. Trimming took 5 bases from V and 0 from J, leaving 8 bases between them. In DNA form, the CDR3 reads TGTGCCAGCAGTACAACGCCCTCCTACGAGCAGTACTTC. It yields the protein CASSTTPSYEQYF.

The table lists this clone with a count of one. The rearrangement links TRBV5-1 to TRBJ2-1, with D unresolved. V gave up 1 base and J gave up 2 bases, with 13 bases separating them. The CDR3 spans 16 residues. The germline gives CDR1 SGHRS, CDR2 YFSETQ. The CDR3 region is CASSLQALPPYNEQFF. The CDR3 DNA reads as TGCGCCAGCAGCTTGCAGGCCTTACCACCCTACAATGAGCAGTTCTTC. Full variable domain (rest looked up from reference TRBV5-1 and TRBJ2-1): KAGVTQTPRYLIKTRGQQVTLSCSPISGHRSVSWYQQTPGQGLQFLFEYFSETQRNKGNFPGRFSGRQFSNSRSEMNVSTLELGDSALYLCASSLQALPPYNEQFFGPGTRLTVL.

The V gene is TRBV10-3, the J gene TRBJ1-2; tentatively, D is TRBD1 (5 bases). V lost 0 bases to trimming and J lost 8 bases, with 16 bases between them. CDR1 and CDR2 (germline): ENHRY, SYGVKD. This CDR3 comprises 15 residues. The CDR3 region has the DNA TGTGCCATCAGTGAGTCGGCCAGGGTGGCTTTGGGCTACACCTTC. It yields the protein CAISESARVALGYTF.

The CDR3 here is CASSLGTGNSPLHF. CDR3 DNA sequence: TGTGCCAGCAGCCTTGGGACAGGCAATTCACCCCTCCACTTT. The chain recombines TRBV7-3 with TRBJ1-6; 8 bases line up with TRBD1. The CDR3 has 14 residues. Germline V gene data show CDR1 as SGHTA and CDR2 as FQGTGA. The junction had 4 bases not matched to a gene; V was cut back by 5 bases and J by 7 bases.

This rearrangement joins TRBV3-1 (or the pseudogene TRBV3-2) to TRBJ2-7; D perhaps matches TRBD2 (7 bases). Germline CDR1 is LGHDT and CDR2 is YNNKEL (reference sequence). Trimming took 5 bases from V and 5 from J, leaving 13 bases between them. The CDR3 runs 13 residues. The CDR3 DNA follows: TGTGCCAGCAGCTTCCGGGGGGCTGACGAGCAGTACTTC. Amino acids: CASSFRGADEQYF.

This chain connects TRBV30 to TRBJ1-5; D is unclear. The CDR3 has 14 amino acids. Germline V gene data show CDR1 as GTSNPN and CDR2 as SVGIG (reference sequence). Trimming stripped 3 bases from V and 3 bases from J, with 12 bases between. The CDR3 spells CAWSPGSHNQPQHF. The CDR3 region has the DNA TGTGCCTGGAGCCCTGGCAGTCACAATCAGCCCCAGCATTTT.

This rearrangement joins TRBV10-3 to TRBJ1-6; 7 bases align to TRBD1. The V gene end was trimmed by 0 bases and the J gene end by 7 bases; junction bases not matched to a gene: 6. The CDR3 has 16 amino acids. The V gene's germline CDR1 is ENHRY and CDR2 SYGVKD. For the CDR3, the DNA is TGTGCCATCAGTGAGTCCAGGGGACAGTCCAATTCACCCCTCCACTTT. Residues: CAISESRGQSNSPLHF.

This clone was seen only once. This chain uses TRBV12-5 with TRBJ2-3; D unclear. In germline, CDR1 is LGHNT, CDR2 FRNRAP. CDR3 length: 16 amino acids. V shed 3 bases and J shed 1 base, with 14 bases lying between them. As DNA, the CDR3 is TGTGCTAGTGGTTTCCCCCCCTGGGATGGCACAGATACGCAGTATTTT. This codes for CASGFPPWDGTDTQYF. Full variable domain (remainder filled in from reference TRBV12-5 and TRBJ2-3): DARVTQTPRHKVTEMGQEVTMRCQPILGHNTVFWYRQTMMQGLELLAYFRNRAPLDDSGMPKDRFSAEMPDATLATLKIQPSEPRDSAVYFCASGFPPWDGTDTQYFGPGTRLTVL.

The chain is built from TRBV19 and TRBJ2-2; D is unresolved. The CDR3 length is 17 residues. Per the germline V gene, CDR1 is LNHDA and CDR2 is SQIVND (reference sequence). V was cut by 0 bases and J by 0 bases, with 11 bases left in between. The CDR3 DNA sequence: TGTGCCAGTAGTATAGAAGCGCCGGGTGCGAACACCGGGGAGCTGTTTTTT. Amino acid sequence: CASSIEAPGANTGELFF.

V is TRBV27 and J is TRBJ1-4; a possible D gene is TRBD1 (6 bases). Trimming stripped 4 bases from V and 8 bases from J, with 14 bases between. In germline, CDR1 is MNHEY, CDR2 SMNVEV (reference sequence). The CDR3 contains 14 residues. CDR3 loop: CASSWSGAEEKLFF. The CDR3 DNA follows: TGTGCCAGCAGTTGGTCAGGGGCGGAGGAAAAACTGTTTTTT.

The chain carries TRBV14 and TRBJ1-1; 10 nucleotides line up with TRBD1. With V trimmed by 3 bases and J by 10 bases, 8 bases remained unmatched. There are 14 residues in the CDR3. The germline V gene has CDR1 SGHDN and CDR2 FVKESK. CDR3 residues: CASSHLRDRGVAFF. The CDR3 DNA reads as TGTGCCAGCAGCCACCTGCGGGACAGGGGCGTAGCTTTCTTT.

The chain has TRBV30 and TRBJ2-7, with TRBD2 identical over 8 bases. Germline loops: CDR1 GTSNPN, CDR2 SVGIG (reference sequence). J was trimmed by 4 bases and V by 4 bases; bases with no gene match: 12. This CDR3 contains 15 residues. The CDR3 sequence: CAWTPGGRVWYEQYF. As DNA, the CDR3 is TGTGCCTGGACACCGGGGGGGCGCGTATGGTACGAGCAGTACTTC.

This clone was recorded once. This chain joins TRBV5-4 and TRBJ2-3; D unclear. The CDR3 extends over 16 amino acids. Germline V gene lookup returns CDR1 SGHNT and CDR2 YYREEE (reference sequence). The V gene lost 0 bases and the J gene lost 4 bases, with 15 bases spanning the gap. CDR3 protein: CASSLGGGYVADTQYF. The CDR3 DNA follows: TGTGCCAGCAGCTTGGGAGGTGGGTACGTCGCAGATACGCAGTATTTT.

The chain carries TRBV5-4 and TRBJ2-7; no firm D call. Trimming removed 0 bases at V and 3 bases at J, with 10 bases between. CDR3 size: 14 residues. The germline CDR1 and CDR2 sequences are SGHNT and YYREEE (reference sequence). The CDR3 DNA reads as TGTGCCAGCAGCTTGGCCGGGTCGGGCTACGAGCAGTACTTC. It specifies CASSLAGSGYEQYF.